This T cell receptor (beta chain) derives from a study of blood T cell repertoires in COVID-19. The V segment lost 6 bases and the J segment 4 bases; nucleotides outside the gene matches: 3. The CDR3 runs to 13 residues. Looked up from germline, CDR1 is MNHEY and CDR2 is SVGAGI. In the original processing: Quantification of nucleated cells was approximated via reference gene primer amplification. Profiling relied on immunoSEQ multiplex PCR, and the TCRdb table lists in-frame clones only, not all of them. That table is the source of V, J and clone size, and D and trimming were worked out from the DNA. The sample has about 200,000 clones; approximately 84% are singletons.

Source material: peripheral blood. The chain joins TRBV6-5 to TRBJ2-5; 9 bases line up with TRBD1. This sequence was found in a woman aged 80 or older with acute or convalescent COVID-19. CDR3 DNA sequence: TGTGCCAGCAGGAGGACAGGGGCAGAGACCCAGTACTTC. Amino acids: CASRRTGAETQYF.